The next 28 T cell receptor beta chains were all read from a single sample in a study of shared clonotypes between healthy human individuals. The repertoire was sequenced with immunoSEQ multiplex PCR; TCRdb's copy has only in-frame clones and lacks some. The sample consists of about 2.1 million clones, 85% to 95% of them appearing once. In the naive CD8 group, cells lacked CD45RO and were positively selected for CCR7, so terminally differentiated effector memory CD45RA+ cells were left out. Material: naive CD8+ T cells from PBMCs. The receptors derive from a man aged 18 to 30 in good health. Some clones in this sample may be carry-over from other donors' samples.

The chain employs TRBV4-3 and TRBJ2-7, with D maybe TRBD1 (7 bases). V was pared by 5 bases and J by 3 bases, with 14 bases between. Per the germline V gene, CDR1 is LGHNA and CDR2 is YSLEER. The CDR3 loop spans 14 amino acids. In nucleotides, the CDR3 is TGCGCCAGCAGCGGAGGGACAGCCGACTACGAGCAGTACTTC. This sequence encodes CASSGGTADYEQYF.

The chain combines TRBV19 with TRBJ2-3, with TRBD2 identical over 7 bases. This CDR3 is built from 15 residues. Germline loops: CDR1 LNHDA, CDR2 SQIVND (reference sequence). Trimming took 7 bases from V and 6 from J; bases not matched to a gene: 13. The CDR3 loop reads CASNTSPGGSDTQYF. As DNA, the CDR3 is TGTGCCAGTAATACTAGCCCCGGGGGGAGTGATACGCAGTATTTT.

The table lists this clone with a count of one. The genes are TRBV19 and TRBJ1-1, with unresolved D. The CDR3 contains 13 residues. Per germline, CDR1 LNHDA and CDR2 SQIVND (reference sequence). V lost 10 bases, J lost 4 bases, and 16 bases lay in between. Written as DNA, the CDR3 is TGTGCCATATTGGCGATAGGGAGCACTGAAGCTTTCTTT. As protein: CAILAIGSTEAFF.

In its sample, this clone was seen once. The junction departs from the called germline gene at one end, perhaps through a read error. The rearrangement uses TRBV4-1 and TRBJ1-4; unclear D gene. CDR3 length: 16 amino acids. The germline gives CDR1 MGHRA, CDR2 YSYEKL. This CDR3 is CASSQSWTAIMKKLFF. The CDR3 coding sequence is TGCGCCAGCAGCCAATCCTGGACGGCTATAATGAAAAAGCTGTTTTTT.

The rearrangement joins TRBV7-9 to TRBJ2-7, with 12 bases aligning to TRBD2. CDR1 is SEHNR and CDR2 is FQNEAQ in the germline V gene (reference sequence). The length of the CDR3 is 14 residues. V trimming: 6 bases; J trimming: 7 bases; junction bases outside the gene matches: 7. The CDR3 bases are TGTGCCAGCAGGCCGACTAGCGGGAGAGGGGAGCAGTACTTC. Its protein product is CASRPTSGRGEQYF.

To note about this clone: The sample contains more than one DNA sequence encoding this CDR3. The chain carries TRBV6-5 and TRBJ2-1, with TRBD2 identical over 7 bases. Trimming cost V 0 bases and J 4 bases; bases outside gene matches: 3. CDR3 length: 15 residues. Germline V gene data show CDR1 as MNHEY and CDR2 as SVGAGI. The CDR3 is CASSYSSGTYNEQFF. The CDR3 nucleotides read TGTGCCAGCAGTTACTCGAGCGGGACGTACAATGAGCAGTTCTTC.

This chain connects TRBV10-3 to TRBJ2-4; TRBD1 agrees at 11 bases. Per germline, CDR1 ENHRY and CDR2 SYGVKD. After removal of 3 bases from V and 6 bases from J, the junction contained 10 bases not matched to a gene. The CDR3 is 17 residues long. The CDR3 here is CAISDIAGQGVPNIQYF. In DNA form, the CDR3 reads TGTGCCATCAGTGACATTGCGGGACAGGGGGTTCCAAACATTCAGTACTTC.

J is TRBJ2-1 and V is TRBV27; the D call may be TRBD1 or TRBD2 (5 bases each). The CDR3 is 19 residues long. Per germline, CDR1 MNHEY and CDR2 SMNVEV (reference sequence). V was cut by 0 bases and J by 9 bases, with 27 bases left in between. CDR3 loop: CASSLSGEGIGRVPAEQFF. The CDR3 DNA reads as TGTGCCAGCAGTTTATCGGGGGAAGGAATTGGGCGGGTGCCTGCTGAGCAGTTCTTC.

For the CDR3, the DNA is TGCGCCAGCAGCCAATCCGTGCGGTCATCCAATGAGCAGTTCTTC. Translation gives CASSQSVRSSNEQFF. This chain uses TRBV4-1 with TRBJ2-1; D call uncertain. The CDR3 is 15 residues long. Per the germline V gene, CDR1 is MGHRA and CDR2 is YSYEKL. Trimming removed 2 bases at V and 6 bases at J, with 14 bases between.

This sequence joins TRBV10-2 and TRBJ2-3; tentatively, D is TRBD1 or TRBD2 (6 bases each). Germline CDR1 reads WSHSY; CDR2 reads SAAADI. The CDR3 consists of 16 residues. The ends were cut back, 6 bases at V and 1 base at J, with 17 bases in the middle. The CDR3 loop is CASSPQHGGRTDTQYF. CDR3 sequence (DNA): TGCGCCAGCAGCCCCCAGCACGGGGGCCGCACAGATACGCAGTATTTT.

The chain links TRBV19 to TRBJ1-1, with TRBD1 as a possible D gene (5 bases). The CDR3 covers 17 residues. CDR1 is LNHDA, CDR2 SQIVND, per germline (reference sequence). The germline V and J ends were trimmed by 8 bases and 2 bases, with 24 bases remaining between them. The CDR3 reads CASAIQPGQGVNTEAFF. The CDR3 DNA sequence: TGTGCCAGTGCCATCCAGCCAGGCCAGGGAGTCAACACTGAAGCTTTCTTT. Variable domain in full (rest from reference TRBV19 and TRBJ1-1): DGGITQSPKYLFRKEGQNVTLSCEQNLNHDAMYWYRQDPGQGLRLIYYSQIVNDFQKGDIAEGYSVSREKKESFPLTVTSAQKNPTAFYLCASAIQPGQGVNTEAFFGQGTRLTVV.

This sequence joins TRBV29-1 and TRBJ2-2; no reliable D call. The CDR3 loop spans 13 amino acids. Germline CDR1 is SQVTM and CDR2 is ANQGSEA. Trimming stripped 4 bases from V and 3 bases from J, with 9 bases between. CDR3 region: CSVVGSDTGELFF. CDR3 coding DNA: TGCAGCGTTGTTGGTTCCGACACCGGGGAGCTGTTTTTT.

This chain uses TRBV7-9 with TRBJ2-1; possibly TRBD2 for D (5 bases). Germline values: CDR1 SEHNR, CDR2 FQNEAQ (reference sequence). V gave up 1 base and J gave up 10 bases, with 14 bases separating them. The CDR3 is 14 residues long. DNA of the CDR3: TGTGCCAGCAGCTTAGGGGGTTTAGCGATGGAGCAGTTCTTC. Its translation is CASSLGGLAMEQFF.

The chain employs TRBV6-5 and TRBJ2-7; 8 positions match TRBD2. V gave up 6 bases and J gave up 5 bases; unmatched junction bases: 12. CDR3 length: 15 amino acids. Germline V gives CDR1 MNHEY, CDR2 SVGAGI. The CDR3 bases are TGTGCCAGCAGACAGACCCAGACTAGCGTGCACGAGCAGTACTTC. It translates to CASRQTQTSVHEQYF.

This chain connects TRBV11-2 to TRBJ1-1; D possibly corresponds to TRBD1 (5 bases). Germline CDR1 reads SGHAT; CDR2 reads FQNNGV. The V and J ends lost 4 bases and 3 bases respectively, with 18 bases between them. This CDR3 region has 16 residues. CDR3 in DNA: TGTGCCAGCAGCTCCACCTTTGGGACCGCGTACACTGAAGCTTTCTTT. Encoded protein: CASSSTFGTAYTEAFF.

CDR3 nucleotides: TGTGCCAGCAGTCCCGGACTAGCGGGAGAACCCTATACGCAGTATTTT. It is translated as CASSPGLAGEPYTQYF. The V and J genes are TRBV28 and TRBJ2-3; 13 nucleotides align to TRBD2. The CDR3 is made up of 16 amino acids. V trimming: 5 bases; J trimming: 7 bases; junction bases outside the gene matches: 9. Germline values: CDR1 MDHEN, CDR2 SYDVKM.

The genes are TRBV9 and TRBJ1-3; TRBD1 aligns across 7 bases. This CDR3 is 15 amino acids long. The V gene's germline CDR1 is SGDLS and CDR2 YYNGEE. V lost 4 bases, J lost 0 bases, and 4 bases stayed unmatched. The CDR3 DNA follows: TGTGCCAGCAGCCCGGGACAGCACTCTGGAAACACCATATATTTT. Amino acids: CASSPGQHSGNTIYF.

This clone was observed a handful of times. The identical CDR3 is also encoded by other nucleotide sequences in the sample. The CDR3: CSVGGQPQHF. As DNA, the CDR3 is TGCAGCGTTGGCGGTCAGCCCCAGCATTTT. The chain links TRBV29-1 to TRBJ1-5; D remains ambiguous. This CDR3 is 10 amino acids long. Trimming removed 4 bases at V and 6 bases at J, with 4 bases between. Germline values: CDR1 SQVTM, CDR2 ANQGSEA. The full variable domain, completed using reference TRBV29-1 and TRBJ1-5, is SAVISQKPSRDICQRGTSLTIQCQVDSQVTMMFWYRQQPGQSLTLIATANQGSEATYESGFVIDKFPISRPNLTFSTLTVSNMSPEDSSIYLCSVGGQPQHFGDGTRLSIL.

This rearrangement joins TRBV29-1 to TRBJ2-6, with D unclear. The CDR3 runs 12 residues. CDR1 is SQVTM, CDR2 ANQGSEA, per germline. V was clipped by 5 bases and J by 1 base, with 3 bases between them. The CDR3 nucleotides read TGCAGCGTTAGATCTGGGGCCAACGTCCTGACTTTC. As protein: CSVRSGANVLTF. Variable domain in full (rest from reference TRBV29-1 and TRBJ2-6): SAVISQKPSRDICQRGTSLTIQCQVDSQVTMMFWYRQQPGQSLTLIATANQGSEATYESGFVIDKFPISRPNLTFSTLTVSNMSPEDSSIYLCSVRSGANVLTFGAGSRLTVL.

In this sample, this clone turned up a few times. The V gene is TRBV7-9, the J gene TRBJ1-2, with a weak D call TRBD1 (6 bases). The germline V and J ends were trimmed by 5 bases and 5 bases, with 9 bases remaining between them. Germline values: CDR1 SEHNR, CDR2 FQNEAQ (reference sequence). The CDR3 sequence is 12 residues long. DNA of the CDR3: TGTGCCAGCAGCGTCGGACAGTATGGCTACACCTTC. It specifies CASSVGQYGYTF.

The chain carries TRBV2 and TRBJ2-6; 11 nucleotides match TRBD1. This CDR3 has 17 residues. Germline CDR1 and CDR2: SNHLY and FYNNEI. With V trimmed by 4 bases and J by 3 bases, 5 bases remained unmatched. The CDR3 nucleotides read TGTGCCAGCAGTGGAGGACAGGGGGCTTATGGGGCCAACGTCCTGACTTTC. This translates into CASSGGQGAYGANVLTF.

This clone was detected only once. The chain joins TRBV27 to TRBJ1-1; no reliable D call. V lost 4 bases to trimming and J lost 4 bases, with 10 bases between them. Germline V lookup: CDR1 MNHEY, CDR2 SMNVEV (reference sequence). There are 13 residues in the CDR3. This CDR3 reads CASSSDVGTEAFF. The CDR3 bases are TGTGCCAGCAGTTCGGATGTAGGCACTGAAGCTTTCTTT.

V gene TRBV19 combines with J gene TRBJ1-2; TRBD1 agrees at 9 bases. The ends lost 2 bases at V and 6 bases at J; junction bases unmatched: 7. Germline V CDR1 and CDR2: LNHDA, SQIVND (reference sequence). The CDR3 length is 15 residues. The chain's CDR3 is CASSINPGTGNGYTF. DNA of the CDR3: TGTGCCAGTAGTATAAATCCCGGGACAGGGAATGGCTACACCTTC.

The V call is TRBV27, the J call TRBJ2-2; 11 bases are shared with TRBD2. The CDR3 is made up of 17 amino acids. Germline CDR1 is MNHEY and CDR2 is SMNVEV (reference sequence). Losses at the gene ends were 1 base for V and 5 bases for J; bases not matched to a gene: 6. The CDR3 reads CASSLYSGRAGTGELFF. The CDR3 coding sequence is TGTGCCAGCAGTTTATATAGCGGGAGGGCCGGTACCGGGGAGCTGTTTTTT.

Concerning this clone itself: This sample also contains other DNA sequences that code for the same CDR3. The CDR3 loop is CASSPGSEQFF. DNA for the CDR3: TGTGCCAGCAGCCCCGGGAGTGAGCAGTTCTTC. The rearrangement links TRBV28 to TRBJ2-1; maybe TRBD2 (6 bases). V shed 6 bases and J shed 9 bases, with 9 bases lying between them. CDR1 and CDR2 from the germline V gene are MDHEN and SYDVKM. The CDR3 spans 11 residues.

The genes are TRBV28 and TRBJ2-1, with TRBD2 identical over 11 bases. The CDR3 extends over 15 amino acids. From germline, CDR1 is MDHEN and CDR2 SYDVKM. Trimming took 5 bases from V and 3 from J; bases not matched to a gene: 3. This CDR3 reads CASSVTSGSYNEQFF. The CDR3 nucleotides read TGTGCCAGCAGTGTCACTAGCGGGAGCTACAATGAGCAGTTCTTC. Drawing the rest from reference TRBV28 and TRBJ2-1, the complete variable domain is DVKVTQSSRYLVKRTGEKVFLECVQDMDHENMFWYRQDPGLGLRLIYFSYDVKMKEKGDIPEGYSVSREKKERFSLILESASTNQTSMYLCASSVTSGSYNEQFFGPGTRLTVL.

The chain joins TRBV27 to TRBJ2-1; D may match TRBD1 or TRBD2 (5 bases each). V lost 4 bases, J lost 2 bases, and 9 bases lay in between. CDR1 is MNHEY, CDR2 SMNVEV, per germline (reference sequence). The CDR3 consists of 14 residues. The CDR3 is CASSWQGPYNEQFF. The CDR3 DNA sequence: TGTGCCAGCAGTTGGCAGGGACCCTACAATGAGCAGTTCTTC.

The J gene is TRBJ1-6, the V gene TRBV28; 9 nucleotides agree with TRBD1. The germline gives CDR1 MDHEN, CDR2 SYDVKM. CDR3 length: 14 amino acids. V shed 4 bases, J shed 9 bases, and the junction held 4 bases outside the gene matches. The CDR3 is CASSWGTGSSPLHF. DNA for the CDR3: TGTGCCAGCAGTTGGGGGACAGGGAGTTCACCCCTCCACTTT.